This TCR beta chain was recorded in a study of blood T cell repertoires in COVID-19 (dated by TCRdb to 2018 to 2021). Regarding the study in general: The collaborator samples originated in the United States, Italy and Spain and spanned the acute and convalescent phases of COVID-19. The prospective study material was composed of cDNA or gDNA derived from T cells, B-cell-depleted T cells, or PBMCs. Deeply sampled blood TCRbeta repertoires from subjects exposed to, actively infected with, or recovered from COVID-19 were included in the dataset. Sample metadata almost always included a de-identified subject ID, COVID-19 status, age in years and sex. The samples were drawn from the first 160 participants of the ongoing ImmuneRACE study and from over a thousand subjects provided by 6 global collaborators. The repertoires were released in a freely available public database meant as a resource for research on the immune response to SARS-CoV-2. Where available, HLA class I and class II types were taken from metadata supplied by the sample provider and were not determined by assay-based typing.

In the prospective study, participants were roughly 18 to 95 years old, resided in 24 geographic areas of the United States, and were enrolled through a virtual design. Cohort assignment in the prospective study relied on participant-reported clinical history from a screening survey and a study questionnaire. Mobile phlebotomists in the prospective study collected whole blood, serum and a nasopharyngeal or oropharyngeal swab from every participant. Additional blood draws and questionnaires over a roughly two-month period could optionally be provided by prospective study participants. Blood samples from the prospective study were shipped frozen or at room temperature prior to DNA extraction. Paper-wide results and their limitations: The amount of clinical and demographic metadata varied by source and participant and was provided uncurated.

About this clone itself: The antigen this receptor binds is unknown. One base away lies a much larger clone, so this may be a sequencing read error. The sample holds other DNA sequences that translate to the same CDR3.

TCRbeta CDR3 regions were amplified from genomic DNA by means of the immunoSEQ Assay, a bias-controlled multiplex PCR. Per the authors' processing: Nucleated cell counts per sample were estimated from amplification of reference gene primers within the assay. Sequence reads were collapsed and filtered to measure the absolute abundance of every unique TCRbeta CDR3 rearrangement. For each sample, productive Simpson clonality was calculated as the square root of Simpson's diversity index over productive rearrangements. TCRdb took this table from immuneACCESS and kept in-frame rearrangements with V and J called. Such tables lack part of the clones; where checked against another copy, unresolved V genes explain under half of the gap, and the rest is unexplained. The D gene and trimming were derived from the DNA, and the V and J assignments and clone size from that table. The sample table shows fewer than 200,000 clones, and roughly 84% are seen once. The ten biggest clones cover around 1.2% of the sample.

The source is a human donor with acute COVID-19. The donor label of this sample is uncertain. The sequenced sample was PBMCs or T cells enriched from blood (not recorded which).

The DNA is TGCGCCAGCAGGACAGGGTTGAACACTGAAGCTTTCTTT. It translates to CASRTGLNTEAFF. The receptor chain draws on TRBV10-1 and TRBJ1-1, and TRBD1 aligns with 7 junction nucleotides. After removal of 6 bases from V and 0 bases from J, the junction retains 1 base not matched to a gene. The CDR3 spans 13 residues, from the cysteine through the phenylalanine. Of all the DNA, just the CDR3 is kept, 39 bases in frame from base 1. According to the germline V gene (reference sequence), CDR1 reads WNHNN and CDR2 reads SYGVQD.